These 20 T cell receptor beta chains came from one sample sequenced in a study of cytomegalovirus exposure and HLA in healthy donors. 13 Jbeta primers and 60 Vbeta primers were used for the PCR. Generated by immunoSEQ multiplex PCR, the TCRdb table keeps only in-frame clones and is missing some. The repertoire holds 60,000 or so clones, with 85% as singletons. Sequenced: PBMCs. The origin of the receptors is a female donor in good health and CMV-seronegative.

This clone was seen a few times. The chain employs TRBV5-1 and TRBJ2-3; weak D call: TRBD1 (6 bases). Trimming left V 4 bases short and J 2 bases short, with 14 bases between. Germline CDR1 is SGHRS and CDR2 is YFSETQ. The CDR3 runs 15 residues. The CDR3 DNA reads TGCGCCAGCAGCCCAGTGACAGGAGTCACAGATACGCAGTATTTT. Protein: CASSPVTGVTDTQYF.

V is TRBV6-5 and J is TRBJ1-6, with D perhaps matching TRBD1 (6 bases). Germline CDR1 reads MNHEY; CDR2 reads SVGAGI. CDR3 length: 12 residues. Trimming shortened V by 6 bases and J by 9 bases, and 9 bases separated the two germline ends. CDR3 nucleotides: TGTGCCAGCAGGAGGGGGGGTTCACCCCTCCACTTT. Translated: CASRRGGSPLHF.

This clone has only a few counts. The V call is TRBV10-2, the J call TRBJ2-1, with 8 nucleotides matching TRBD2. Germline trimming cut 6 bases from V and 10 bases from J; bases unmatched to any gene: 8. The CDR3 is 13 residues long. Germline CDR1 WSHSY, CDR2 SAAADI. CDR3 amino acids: CASRAGTSVEQFF. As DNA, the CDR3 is TGCGCCAGCAGGGCCGGGACTAGTGTGGAGCAGTTCTTC.

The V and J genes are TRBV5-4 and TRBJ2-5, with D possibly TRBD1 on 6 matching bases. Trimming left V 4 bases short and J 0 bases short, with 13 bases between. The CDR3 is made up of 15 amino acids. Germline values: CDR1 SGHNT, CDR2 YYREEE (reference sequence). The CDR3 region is CASSQQGPYQETQYF. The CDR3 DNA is TGTGCCAGCAGCCAACAGGGACCGTACCAAGAGACCCAGTACTTC.

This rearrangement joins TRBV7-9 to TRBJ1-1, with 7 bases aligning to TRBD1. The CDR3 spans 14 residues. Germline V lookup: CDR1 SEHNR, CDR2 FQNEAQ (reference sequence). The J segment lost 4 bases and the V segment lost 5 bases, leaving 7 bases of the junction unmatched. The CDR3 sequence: CASSLTGEGTEAFF. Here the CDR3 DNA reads TGTGCCAGCAGCCTAACAGGGGAAGGCACTGAAGCTTTCTTT.

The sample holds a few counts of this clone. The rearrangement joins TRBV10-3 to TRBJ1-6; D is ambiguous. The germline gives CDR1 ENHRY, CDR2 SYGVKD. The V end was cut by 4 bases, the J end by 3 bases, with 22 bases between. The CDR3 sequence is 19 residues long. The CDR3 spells CAISAGAASRPIYNSPLHF. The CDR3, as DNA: TGTGCCATCAGTGCGGGAGCCGCGAGTAGGCCTATCTATAATTCACCCCTCCACTTT.

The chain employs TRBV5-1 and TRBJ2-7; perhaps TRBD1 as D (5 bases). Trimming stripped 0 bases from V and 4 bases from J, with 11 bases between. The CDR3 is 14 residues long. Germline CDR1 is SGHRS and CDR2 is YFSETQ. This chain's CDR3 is CASSLGQIEYEQYF. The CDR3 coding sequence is TGCGCCAGCAGCTTGGGACAGATAGAATACGAGCAGTACTTC.

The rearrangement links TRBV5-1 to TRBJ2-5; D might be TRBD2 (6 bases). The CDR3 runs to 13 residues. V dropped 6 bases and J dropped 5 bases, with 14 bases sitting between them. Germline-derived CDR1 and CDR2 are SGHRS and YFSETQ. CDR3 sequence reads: CASTRETGETQYF. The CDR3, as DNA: TGCGCCAGCACCCGGGAGACGGGGGAGACCCAGTACTTC.

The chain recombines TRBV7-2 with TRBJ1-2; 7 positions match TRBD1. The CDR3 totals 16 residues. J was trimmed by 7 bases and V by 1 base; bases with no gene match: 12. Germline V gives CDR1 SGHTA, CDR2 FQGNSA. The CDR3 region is CASSLDLTGPLIGYTF. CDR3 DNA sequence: TGTGCCAGCAGCTTAGATTTGACAGGGCCGCTGATTGGCTACACCTTC.

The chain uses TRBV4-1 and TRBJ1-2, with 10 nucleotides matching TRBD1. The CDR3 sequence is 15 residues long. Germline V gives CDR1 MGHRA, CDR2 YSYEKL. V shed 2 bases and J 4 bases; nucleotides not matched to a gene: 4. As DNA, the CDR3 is TGCGCCAGCAGCCAACCGGGACAGGGGTCCTATGGCTACACCTTC. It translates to CASSQPGQGSYGYTF.

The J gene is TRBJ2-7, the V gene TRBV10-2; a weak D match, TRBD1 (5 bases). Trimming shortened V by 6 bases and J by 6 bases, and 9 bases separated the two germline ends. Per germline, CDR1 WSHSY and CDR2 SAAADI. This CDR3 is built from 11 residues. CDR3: CASRDRLEQYF. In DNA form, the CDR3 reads TGCGCCAGCAGAGACAGACTCGAGCAGTACTTC.

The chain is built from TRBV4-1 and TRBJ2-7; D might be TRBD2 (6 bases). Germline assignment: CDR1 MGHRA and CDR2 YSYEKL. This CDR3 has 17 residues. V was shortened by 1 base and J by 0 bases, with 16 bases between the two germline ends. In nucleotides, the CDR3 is TGCGCCAGCAGCCAAGCTAGGCCGGGACTGATCTCCTACGAGCAGTACTTC. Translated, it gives CASSQARPGLISYEQYF.

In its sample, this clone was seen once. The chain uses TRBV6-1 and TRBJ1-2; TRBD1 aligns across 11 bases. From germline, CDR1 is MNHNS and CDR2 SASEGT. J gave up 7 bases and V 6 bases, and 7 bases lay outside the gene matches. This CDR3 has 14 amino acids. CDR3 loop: CASSLDRGLSGYTF. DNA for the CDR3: TGTGCCAGCAGCCTGGACAGGGGGCTCAGTGGCTACACCTTC.

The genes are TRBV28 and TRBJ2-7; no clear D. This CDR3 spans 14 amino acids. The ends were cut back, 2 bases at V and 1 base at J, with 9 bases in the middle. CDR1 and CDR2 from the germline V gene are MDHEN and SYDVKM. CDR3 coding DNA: TGTGCCAGCAGTTTAATTTCCAAATCCTACGAGCAGTACTTC. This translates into CASSLISKSYEQYF.

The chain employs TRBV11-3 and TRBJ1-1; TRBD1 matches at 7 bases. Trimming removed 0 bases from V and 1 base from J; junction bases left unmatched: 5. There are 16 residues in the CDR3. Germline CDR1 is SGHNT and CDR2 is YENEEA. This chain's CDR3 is CASSLEGTAPNTEAFF. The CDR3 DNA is TGTGCCAGCAGCTTAGAGGGGACAGCTCCGAACACTGAAGCTTTCTTT.

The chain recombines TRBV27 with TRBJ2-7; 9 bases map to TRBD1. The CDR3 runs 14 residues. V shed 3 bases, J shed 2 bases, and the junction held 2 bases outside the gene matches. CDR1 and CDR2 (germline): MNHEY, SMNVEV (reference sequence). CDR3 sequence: CASSFGTGTYEQYF. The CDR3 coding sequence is TGTGCCAGCAGTTTTGGGACAGGGACCTACGAGCAGTACTTC.

The CDR3 is CASSREAVLSYEQYF. CDR3 nucleotides: TGTGCCAGCAGTAGGGAAGCGGTCCTCTCCTACGAGCAGTACTTC. The chain carries TRBV27 and TRBJ2-7; possibly TRBD2 for D (5 bases). This CDR3 is built from 15 residues. The germline gives CDR1 MNHEY, CDR2 SMNVEV (reference sequence). With 5 bases removed from V and 0 bases from J, the gap between germline ends came to 14 bases.

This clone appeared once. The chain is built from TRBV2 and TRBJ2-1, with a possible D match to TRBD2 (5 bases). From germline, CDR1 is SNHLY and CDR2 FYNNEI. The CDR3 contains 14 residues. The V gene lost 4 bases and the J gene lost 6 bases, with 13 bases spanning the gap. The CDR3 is CASSVEVGLNEQFF. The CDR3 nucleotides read TGTGCCAGCAGTGTGGAGGTTGGGCTCAATGAGCAGTTCTTC.

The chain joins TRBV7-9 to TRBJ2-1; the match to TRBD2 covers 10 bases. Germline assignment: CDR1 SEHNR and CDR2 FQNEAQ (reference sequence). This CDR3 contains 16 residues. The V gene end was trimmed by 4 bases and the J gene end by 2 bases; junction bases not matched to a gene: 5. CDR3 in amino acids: CASSSPTSGAYNEQFF. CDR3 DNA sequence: TGTGCCAGCAGCTCCCCCACTAGCGGGGCCTACAATGAGCAGTTCTTC.

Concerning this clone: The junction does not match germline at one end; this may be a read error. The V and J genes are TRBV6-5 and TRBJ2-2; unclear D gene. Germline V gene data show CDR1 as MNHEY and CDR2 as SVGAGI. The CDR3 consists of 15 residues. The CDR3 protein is CATSYSPERPGELFF. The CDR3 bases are TGTGCCACCAGTTATAGCCCCGAAAGGCCCGGGGAGCTGTTTTTT.